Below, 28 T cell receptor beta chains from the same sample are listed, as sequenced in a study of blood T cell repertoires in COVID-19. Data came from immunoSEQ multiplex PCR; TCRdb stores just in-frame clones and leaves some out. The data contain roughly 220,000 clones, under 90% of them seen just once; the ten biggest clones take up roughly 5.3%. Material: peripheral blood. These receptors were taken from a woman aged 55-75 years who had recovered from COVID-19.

CDR3 sequence reads: CASVRDSNQPQHF. The CDR3, as DNA: TGTGCCAGCGTCCGGGATAGCAATCAGCCCCAGCATTTT. V and J are TRBV2 and TRBJ1-5; no firm D call. CDR1 SNHLY and CDR2 FYNNEI come from the germline V gene. V was clipped by 8 bases and J by 0 bases, with 8 bases between them. The CDR3 totals 13 residues.

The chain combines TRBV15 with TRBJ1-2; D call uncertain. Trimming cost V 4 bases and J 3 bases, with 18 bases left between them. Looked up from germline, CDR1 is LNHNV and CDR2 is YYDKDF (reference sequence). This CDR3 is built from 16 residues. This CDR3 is CATSTLASWQDYGYTF. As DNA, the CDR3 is TGTGCCACCAGCACCCTAGCAAGTTGGCAGGACTATGGCTACACCTTC.

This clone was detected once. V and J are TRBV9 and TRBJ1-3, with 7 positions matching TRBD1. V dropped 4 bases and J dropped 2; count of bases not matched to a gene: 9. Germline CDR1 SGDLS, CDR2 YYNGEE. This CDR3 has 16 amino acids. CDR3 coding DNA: TGTGCCAGCAGCCCTCGGGACAGAGAAACTGGAAACACCATATATTTT. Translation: CASSPRDRETGNTIYF.

CDR3 sequence: CASSPPSAGRETQYF. The CDR3 nucleotides are TGTGCCAGCTCACCACCGAGCGCGGGGCGAGAGACCCAGTACTTC. This chain connects TRBV18 to TRBJ2-5; D perhaps matches TRBD2 (6 bases). The germline V and J ends were trimmed by 0 bases and 4 bases, with 12 bases remaining between them. The CDR3 is 15 residues long. CDR1 KGHSH and CDR2 LQKENI come from the germline V gene. Filled out from reference TRBV18 and TRBJ2-5, the complete variable domain reads NAGVMQNPRHLVRRRGQEARLRCSPMKGHSHVYWYRQLPEEGLKFMVYLQKENIIDESGMPKERFSAEFPKEGPSILRIQQVVRGDSAAYFCASSPPSAGRETQYFGPGTRLLVL.

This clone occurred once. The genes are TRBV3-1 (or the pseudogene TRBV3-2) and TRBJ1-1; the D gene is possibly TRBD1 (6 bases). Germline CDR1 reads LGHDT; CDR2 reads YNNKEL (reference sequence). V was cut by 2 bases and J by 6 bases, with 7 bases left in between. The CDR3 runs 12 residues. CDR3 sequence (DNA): TGTGCCAGCAGCCAAACAGGGCCTGAAGCTTTCTTT. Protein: CASSQTGPEAFF.

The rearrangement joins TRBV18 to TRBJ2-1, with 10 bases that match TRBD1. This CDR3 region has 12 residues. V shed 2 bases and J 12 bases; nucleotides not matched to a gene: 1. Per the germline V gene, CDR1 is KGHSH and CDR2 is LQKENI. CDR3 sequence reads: CASSPGQGGQFF. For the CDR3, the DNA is TGTGCCAGCTCACCAGGACAGGGGGGGCAGTTCTTC. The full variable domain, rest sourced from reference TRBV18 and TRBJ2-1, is NAGVMQNPRHLVRRRGQEARLRCSPMKGHSHVYWYRQLPEEGLKFMVYLQKENIIDESGMPKERFSAEFPKEGPSILRIQQVVRGDSAAYFCASSPGQGGQFFGPGTRLTVL.

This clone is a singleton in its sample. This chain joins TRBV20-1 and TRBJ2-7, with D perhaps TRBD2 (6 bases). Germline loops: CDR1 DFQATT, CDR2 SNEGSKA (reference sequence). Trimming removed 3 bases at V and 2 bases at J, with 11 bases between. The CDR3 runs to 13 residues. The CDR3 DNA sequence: TGCAGTGCTAGTCCACCGGGGGCCTACGAGCAGTACTTC. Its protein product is CSASPPGAYEQYF.

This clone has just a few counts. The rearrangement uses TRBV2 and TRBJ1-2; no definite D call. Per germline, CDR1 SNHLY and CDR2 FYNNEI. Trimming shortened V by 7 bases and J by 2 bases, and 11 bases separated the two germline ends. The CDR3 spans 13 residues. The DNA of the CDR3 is TGTGCCAGCACAAGAGACACGAACTATGGCTACACCTTC. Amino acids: CASTRDTNYGYTF.

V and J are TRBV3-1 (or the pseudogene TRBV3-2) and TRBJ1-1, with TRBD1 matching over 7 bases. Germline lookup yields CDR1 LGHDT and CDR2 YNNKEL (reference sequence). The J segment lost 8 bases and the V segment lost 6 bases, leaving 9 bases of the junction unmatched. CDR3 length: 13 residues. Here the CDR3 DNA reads TGTGCCAGCAGGCCAAACAGGGGCGGAGAAGCTTTCTTT. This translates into CASRPNRGGEAFF.

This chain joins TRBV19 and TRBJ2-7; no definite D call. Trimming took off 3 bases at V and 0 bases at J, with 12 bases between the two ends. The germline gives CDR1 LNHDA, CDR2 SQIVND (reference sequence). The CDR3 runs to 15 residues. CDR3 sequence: CASSISQVSSYEQYF. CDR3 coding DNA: TGTGCCAGTAGTATTAGTCAGGTGAGCTCCTACGAGCAGTACTTC.

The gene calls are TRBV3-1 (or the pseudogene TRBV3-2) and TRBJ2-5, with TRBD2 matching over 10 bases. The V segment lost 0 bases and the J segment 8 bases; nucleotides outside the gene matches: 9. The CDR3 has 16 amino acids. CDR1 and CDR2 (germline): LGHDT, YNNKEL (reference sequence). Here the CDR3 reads CASSQEVGLADRTQYF. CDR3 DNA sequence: TGTGCCAGCAGCCAAGAGGTTGGACTAGCGGATAGAACCCAGTACTTC.

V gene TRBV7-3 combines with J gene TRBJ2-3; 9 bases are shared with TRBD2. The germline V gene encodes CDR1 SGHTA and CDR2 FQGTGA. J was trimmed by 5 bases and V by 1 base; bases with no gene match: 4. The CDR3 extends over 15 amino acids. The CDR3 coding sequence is TGTGCCAGCAGCTTAAGGCGGGGGGGCCGAGATACGCAGTATTTT. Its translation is CASSLRRGGRDTQYF.

The CDR3 here is CASSAGLSTQYF. The CDR3 nucleotides are TGTGCCAGCAGCGCGGGACTTAGTACGCAGTATTTT. The chain joins TRBV3-1 (or the pseudogene TRBV3-2) to TRBJ2-3; D is possibly TRBD2 (6 bases). V was shortened by 5 bases and J by 8 bases, with 11 bases between the two germline ends. Germline V gene sequence: CDR1 LGHDT, CDR2 YNNKEL (reference sequence). The CDR3 runs to 12 residues.

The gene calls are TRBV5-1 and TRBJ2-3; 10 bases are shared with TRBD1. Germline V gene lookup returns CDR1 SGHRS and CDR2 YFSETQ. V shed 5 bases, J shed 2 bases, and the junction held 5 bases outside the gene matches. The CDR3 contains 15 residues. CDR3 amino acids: CASRMTGGSTDTQYF. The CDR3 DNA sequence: TGCGCCAGCAGGATGACAGGGGGCTCCACAGATACGCAGTATTTT.

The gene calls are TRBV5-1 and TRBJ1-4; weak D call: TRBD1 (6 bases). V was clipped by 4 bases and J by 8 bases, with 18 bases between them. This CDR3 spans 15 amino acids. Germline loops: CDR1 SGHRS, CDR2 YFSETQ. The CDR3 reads CASSRSAGAREKLFF. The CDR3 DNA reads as TGCGCCAGCAGCCGGAGCGCAGGGGCGAGGGAAAAACTGTTTTTT. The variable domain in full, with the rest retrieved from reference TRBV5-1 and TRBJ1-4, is KAGVTQTPRYLIKTRGQQVTLSCSPISGHRSVSWYQQTPGQGLQFLFEYFSETQRNKGNFPGRFSGRQFSNSRSEMNVSTLELGDSALYLCASSRSAGAREKLFFGSGTQLSVL.

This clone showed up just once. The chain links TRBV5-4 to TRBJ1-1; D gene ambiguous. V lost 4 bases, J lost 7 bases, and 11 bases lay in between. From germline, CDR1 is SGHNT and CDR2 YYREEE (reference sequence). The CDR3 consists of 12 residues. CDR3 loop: CASSTPGNEAFF. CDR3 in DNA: TGTGCCAGCAGCACGCCCGGGAATGAAGCTTTCTTT.

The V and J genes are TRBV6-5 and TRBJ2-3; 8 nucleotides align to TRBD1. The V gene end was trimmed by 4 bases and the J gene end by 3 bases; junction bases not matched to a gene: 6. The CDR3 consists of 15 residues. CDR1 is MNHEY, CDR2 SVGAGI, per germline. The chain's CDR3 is CASSSPGGATDTQYF. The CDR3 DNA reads TGTGCCAGCAGTTCACCAGGGGGCGCAACAGATACGCAGTATTTT.

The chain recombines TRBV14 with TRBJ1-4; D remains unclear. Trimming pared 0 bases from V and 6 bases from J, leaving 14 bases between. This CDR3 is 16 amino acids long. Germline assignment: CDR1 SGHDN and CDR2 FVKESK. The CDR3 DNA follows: TGTGCCAGCAGCCAAGATCGCGGCGGAGGACATGAAAAACTGTTTTTT. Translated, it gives CASSQDRGGGHEKLFF.

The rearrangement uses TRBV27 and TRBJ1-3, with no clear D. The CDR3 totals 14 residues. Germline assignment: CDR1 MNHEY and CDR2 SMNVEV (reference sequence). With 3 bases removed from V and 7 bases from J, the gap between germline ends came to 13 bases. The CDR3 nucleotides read TGTGCCAGCAGTTTGAGTGGCGCGGCGAACACCATATATTTT. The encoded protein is CASSLSGAANTIYF.

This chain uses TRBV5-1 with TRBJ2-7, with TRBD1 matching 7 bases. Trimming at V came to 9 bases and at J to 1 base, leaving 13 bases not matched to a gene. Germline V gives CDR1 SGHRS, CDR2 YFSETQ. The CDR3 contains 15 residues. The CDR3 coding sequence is TGCGCCACTTCGCCGACAGGGCATGTATCCTACGAGCAGTACTTC. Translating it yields CATSPTGHVSYEQYF.

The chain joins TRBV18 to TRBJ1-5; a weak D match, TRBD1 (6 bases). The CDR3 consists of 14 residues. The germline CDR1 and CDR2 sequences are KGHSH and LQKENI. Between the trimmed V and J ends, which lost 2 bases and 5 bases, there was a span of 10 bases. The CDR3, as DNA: TGTGCCAGCTCACCATCAGGGGCGGATCAGCCCCAGCATTTT. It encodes CASSPSGADQPQHF.

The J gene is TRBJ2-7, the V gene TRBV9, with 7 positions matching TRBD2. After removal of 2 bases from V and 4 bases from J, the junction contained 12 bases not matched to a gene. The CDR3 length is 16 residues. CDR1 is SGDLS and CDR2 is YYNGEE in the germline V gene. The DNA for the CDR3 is TGTGCCAGCAGCGTGGGAGGGTCCCCTGGGGTTTACGAGCAGTACTTC. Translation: CASSVGGSPGVYEQYF.

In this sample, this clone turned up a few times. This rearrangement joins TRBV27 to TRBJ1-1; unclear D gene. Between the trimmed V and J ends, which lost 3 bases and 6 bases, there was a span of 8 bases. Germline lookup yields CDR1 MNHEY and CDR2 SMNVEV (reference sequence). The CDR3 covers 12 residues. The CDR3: CASSLVGAEAFF. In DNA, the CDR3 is TGTGCCAGCAGTTTGGTGGGCGCTGAAGCTTTCTTT.

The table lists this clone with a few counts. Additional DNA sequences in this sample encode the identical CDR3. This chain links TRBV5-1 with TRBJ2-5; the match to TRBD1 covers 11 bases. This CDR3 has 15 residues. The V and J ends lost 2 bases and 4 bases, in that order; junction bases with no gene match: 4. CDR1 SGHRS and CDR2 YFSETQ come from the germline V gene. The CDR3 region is CASSLAGTGGETQYF. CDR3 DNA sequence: TGCGCCAGCAGCTTAGCCGGGACAGGGGGAGAGACCCAGTACTTC.

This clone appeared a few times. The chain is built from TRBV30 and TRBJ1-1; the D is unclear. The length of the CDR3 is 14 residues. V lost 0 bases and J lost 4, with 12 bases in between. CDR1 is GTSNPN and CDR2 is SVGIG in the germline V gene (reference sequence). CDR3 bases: TGTGCCTGGAGTGTATTTGGTAAGAGCACTGAAGCTTTCTTT. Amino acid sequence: CAWSVFGKSTEAFF.

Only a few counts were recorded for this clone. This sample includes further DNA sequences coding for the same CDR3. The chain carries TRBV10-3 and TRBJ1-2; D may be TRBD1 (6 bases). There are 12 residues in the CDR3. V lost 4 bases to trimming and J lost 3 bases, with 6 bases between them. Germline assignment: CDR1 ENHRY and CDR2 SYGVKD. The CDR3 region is CAISGTDYGYTF. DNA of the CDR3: TGTGCCATCAGTGGGACAGACTATGGCTACACCTTC.

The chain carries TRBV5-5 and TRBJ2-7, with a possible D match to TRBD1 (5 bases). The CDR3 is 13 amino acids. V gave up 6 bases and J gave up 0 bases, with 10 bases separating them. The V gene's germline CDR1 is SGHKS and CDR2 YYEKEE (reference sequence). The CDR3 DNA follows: TGTGCCAGCATTTCGACAGACTCCTACGAGCAGTACTTC. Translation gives CASISTDSYEQYF.

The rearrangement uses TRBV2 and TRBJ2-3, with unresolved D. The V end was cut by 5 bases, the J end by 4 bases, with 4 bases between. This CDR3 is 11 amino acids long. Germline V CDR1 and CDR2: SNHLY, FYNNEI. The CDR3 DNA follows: TGTGCCAGCAGTTCGTCAGATACGCAGTATTTT. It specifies CASSSSDTQYF.